The present TCR beta chain was sequenced within a study of blood T cell repertoires in COVID-19. For the study at large: PBMCs, B-cell-depleted T cells, or T cells were the source of the cDNA or gDNA that made up the material.

Assay: immunoSEQ multiplex PCR; the TCRdb copy retains only in-frame clones and omits some. The data hold fewer than 150,000 clones, with 87% observed a single time. Germline lookup yields CDR1 SEHNR and CDR2 FQNEAQ (reference sequence). V shed 5 bases and J 6 bases; nucleotides not matched to a gene: 16. This CDR3 contains 18 residues. Sequenced material: peripheral blood. This clonotype was obtained from a woman aged 40 to 49 with acute or convalescent COVID-19. The V call is TRBV7-9, the J call TRBJ2-1, with 10 positions matching TRBD2. The DNA for the CDR3 is TGTGCCAGCAGCAACCTTCGGAAGCGGGAGGGCCGGGGCAATGAGCAGTTCTTC. As protein: CASSNLRKREGRGNEQFF. Full variable domain (missing parts from reference TRBV7-9 and TRBJ2-1): DTGVSQNPRHKITKRGQNVTFRCDPISEHNRLYWYRQTLGQGPEFLTYFQNEAQLEKSRLLSDRFSAERPKGSFSTLEIQRTEQGDSAMYLCASSNLRKREGRGNEQFFGPGTRLTVL.